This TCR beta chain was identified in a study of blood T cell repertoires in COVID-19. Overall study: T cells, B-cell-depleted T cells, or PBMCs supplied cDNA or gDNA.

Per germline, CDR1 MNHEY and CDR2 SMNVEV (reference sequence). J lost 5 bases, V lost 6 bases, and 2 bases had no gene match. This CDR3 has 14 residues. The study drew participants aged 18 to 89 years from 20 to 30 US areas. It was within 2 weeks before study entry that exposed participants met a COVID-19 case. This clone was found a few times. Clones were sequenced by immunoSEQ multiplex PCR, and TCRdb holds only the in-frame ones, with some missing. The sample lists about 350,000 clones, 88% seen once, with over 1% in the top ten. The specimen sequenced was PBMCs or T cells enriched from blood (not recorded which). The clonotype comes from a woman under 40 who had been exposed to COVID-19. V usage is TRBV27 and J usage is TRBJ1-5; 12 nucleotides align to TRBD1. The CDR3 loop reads CASRGTGGYQPQHF. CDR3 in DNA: TGTGCCAGCAGGGGGACAGGGGGCTATCAGCCCCAGCATTTT.